This T cell receptor (beta chain) was found in a study of blood T cell repertoires in COVID-19. With V trimmed by 5 bases and J by 2 bases, 11 bases remained unmatched. The CDR3 consists of 16 residues. Germline V gene sequence: CDR1 ENHRY, CDR2 SYGVKD. The assay was immunoSEQ multiplex PCR, and TCRdb's table has in-frame clones only and misses some. The table shows about 160,000 clones, with 85% to 95% occurring only once. The receptor was isolated from a woman aged 45-60 years with acute or convalescent COVID-19. Material for sequencing was peripheral blood. The rearrangement joins TRBV10-3 to TRBJ2-5, with TRBD1 matching 7 bases. This CDR3 is CAISKTGDPYQETQYF. The CDR3 nucleotides read TGTGCCATCAGTAAAACAGGGGATCCCTATCAAGAGACCCAGTACTTC.